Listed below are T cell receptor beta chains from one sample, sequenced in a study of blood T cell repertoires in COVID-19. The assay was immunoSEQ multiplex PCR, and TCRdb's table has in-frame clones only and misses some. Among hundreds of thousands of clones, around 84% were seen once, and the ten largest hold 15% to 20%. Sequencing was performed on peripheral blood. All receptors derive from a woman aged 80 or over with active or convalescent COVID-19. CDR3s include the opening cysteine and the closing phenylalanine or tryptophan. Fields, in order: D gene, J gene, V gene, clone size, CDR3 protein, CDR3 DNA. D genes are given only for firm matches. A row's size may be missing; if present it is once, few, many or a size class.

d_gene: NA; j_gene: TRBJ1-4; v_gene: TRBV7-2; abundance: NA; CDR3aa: CASSLLTGKYVEKLFF; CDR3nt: TGTGCCAGCAGCTTGCTTACAGGGAAATATGTTGAAAAACTGTTTTTT
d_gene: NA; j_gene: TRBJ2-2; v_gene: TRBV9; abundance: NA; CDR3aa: CASSPSAGVTGELFF; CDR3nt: TGTGCCAGCAGCCCCAGTGCAGGCGTCACCGGGGAGCTGTTTTTT
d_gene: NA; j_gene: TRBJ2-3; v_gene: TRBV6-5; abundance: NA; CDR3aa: CASTSSTDTQYF; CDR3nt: TGTGCCAGCACCTCGAGCACAGATACGCAGTATTTT
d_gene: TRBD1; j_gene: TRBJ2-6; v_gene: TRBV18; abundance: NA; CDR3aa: CASSLGQEQSGANVLTF; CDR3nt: TGTGCCAGCTCACTCGGACAGGAACAGTCTGGGGCCAACGTCCTGACTTTC
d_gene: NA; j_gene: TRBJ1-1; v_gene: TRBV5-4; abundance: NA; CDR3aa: CASSFEGSAFF; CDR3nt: TGTGCCAGCAGCTTTGAGGGTTCGGCTTTCTTT
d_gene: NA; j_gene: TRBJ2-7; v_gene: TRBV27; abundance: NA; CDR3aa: CASSSPGGLQYF; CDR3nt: TGTGCCAGCAGTTCCCCCGGGGGGCTGCAGTACTTC
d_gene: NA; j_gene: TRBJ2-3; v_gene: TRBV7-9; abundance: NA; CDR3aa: CASSLVQSTDTQYF; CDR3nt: TGTGCCAGCAGCTTAGTTCAGAGCACAGATACGCAGTATTTT
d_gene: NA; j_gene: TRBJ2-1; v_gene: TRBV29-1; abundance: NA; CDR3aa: CSVVFYRGYNEQFF; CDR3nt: TGCAGCGTTGTGTTTTACCGGGGATACAATGAGCAGTTCTTC
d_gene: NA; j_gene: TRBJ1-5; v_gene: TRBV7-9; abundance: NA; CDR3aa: CASSFYGGSDQPQHF; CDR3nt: TGTGCCAGCAGCTTCTACGGGGGATCCGATCAGCCCCAGCATTTT
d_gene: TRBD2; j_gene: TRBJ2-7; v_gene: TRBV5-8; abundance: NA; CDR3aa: CASSASGTSGREQYF; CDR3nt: TGTGCCAGCAGCGCTTCCGGGACTAGCGGAAGAGAGCAGTACTTC
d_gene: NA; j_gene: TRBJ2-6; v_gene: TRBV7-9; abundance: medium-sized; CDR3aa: CASSPYTVSGANVLTF; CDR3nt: TGTGCCAGCAGCCCCTACACAGTCTCTGGGGCCAACGTCCTGACTTTC
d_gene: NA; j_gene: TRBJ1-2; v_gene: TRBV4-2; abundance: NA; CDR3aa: CASSQVQDGGYTF; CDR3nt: TGTGCCAGCAGCCAAGTACAGGATGGAGGCTACACCTTC
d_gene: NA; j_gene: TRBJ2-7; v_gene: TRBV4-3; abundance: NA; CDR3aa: CASSQDRTPGAKQYF; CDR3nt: TGCGCCAGCAGCCAAGATAGAACCCCCGGTGCCAAGCAGTACTTC
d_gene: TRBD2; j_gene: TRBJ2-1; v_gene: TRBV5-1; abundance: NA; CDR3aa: CASSSGLSGYYNEQFF; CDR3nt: TGCGCCAGCAGCTCGGGACTTAGCGGGTACTACAATGAGCAGTTCTTC
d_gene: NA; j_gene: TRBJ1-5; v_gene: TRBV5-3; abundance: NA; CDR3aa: CARIQELRNQPQHF; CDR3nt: TGTGCCAGAATACAGGAGTTACGCAATCAGCCCCAGCATTTT
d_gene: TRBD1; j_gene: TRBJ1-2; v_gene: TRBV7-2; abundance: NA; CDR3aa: CASSHRQGARYGYTF; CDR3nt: TGTGCCAGCAGCCACCGACAGGGGGCTCGATATGGCTACACCTTC
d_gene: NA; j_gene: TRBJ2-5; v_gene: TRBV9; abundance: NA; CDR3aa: CASSVGGLYQETQYF; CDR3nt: TGTGCCAGCAGCGTAGGGGGACTTTACCAAGAGACCCAGTACTTC